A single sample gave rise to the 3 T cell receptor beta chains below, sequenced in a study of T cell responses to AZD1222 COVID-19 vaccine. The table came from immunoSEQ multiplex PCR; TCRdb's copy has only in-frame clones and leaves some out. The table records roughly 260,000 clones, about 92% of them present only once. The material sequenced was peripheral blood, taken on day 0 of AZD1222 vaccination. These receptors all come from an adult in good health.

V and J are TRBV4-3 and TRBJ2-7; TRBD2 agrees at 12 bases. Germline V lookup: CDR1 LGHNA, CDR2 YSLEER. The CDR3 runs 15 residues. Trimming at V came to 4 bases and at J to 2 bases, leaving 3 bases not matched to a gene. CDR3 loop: CASSRTSGIPYEQYF. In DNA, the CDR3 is TGCGCCAGCAGCCGGACTAGCGGGATTCCCTACGAGCAGTACTTC.

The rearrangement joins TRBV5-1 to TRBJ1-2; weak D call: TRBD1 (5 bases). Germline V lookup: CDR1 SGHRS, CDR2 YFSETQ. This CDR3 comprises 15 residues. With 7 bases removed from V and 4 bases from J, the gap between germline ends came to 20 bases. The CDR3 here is CASAQREGESYGYTF. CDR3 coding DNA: TGCGCCAGCGCGCAGAGGGAAGGGGAGTCCTATGGCTACACCTTC.

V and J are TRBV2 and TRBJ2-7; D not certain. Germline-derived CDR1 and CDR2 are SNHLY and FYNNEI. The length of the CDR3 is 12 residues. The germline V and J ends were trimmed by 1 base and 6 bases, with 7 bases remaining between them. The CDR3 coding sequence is TGTGCCAGCAGTGAAGTAGGTGGCGAGCAGTACTTC. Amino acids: CASSEVGGEQYF.